The rows below give T cell receptor beta chains drawn from one sample of a study of vaccination effects on CD4 cells after COVID-19. These receptors' targets are unknown. TCRdb keeps only in-frame clones here, not all; method: immunoSEQ multiplex PCR. The table includes about 34,000 clones, 73% detected once. The sequenced sample was CD4+ T cells from PBMCs cultured with HCoV-OC43 spike peptides, obtained before COVID-19 vaccination. The receptors derive from a human donor who received a COVID-19 vaccine. Each CDR3 is given with its conserved first and last residue. D genes are given only for firm matches. Size values are once, few and many counts, or a class for expanded clones, and some rows have none.

clone size,V gene,D gene,J gene,CDR3 protein,CDR3 DNA
-,TRBV6-5,-,TRBJ1-3,CASSIRVGNTIYF,TGTGCCAGCAGTATTAGAGTCGGAAACACCATATATTTT
-,TRBV30,-,TRBJ1-3,CAWSSSGNTIYF,TGTGCCTGGTCAAGCTCTGGAAACACCATATATTTT
-,TRBV9,-,TRBJ1-1,CASSVGGQTEAFF,TGTGCCAGCAGCGTTGGGGGACAAACTGAAGCTTTCTTT
-,TRBV12-3/TRBV12-4,-,TRBJ2-5,CASSYSRTQYF,TGTGCCAGCAGTTATTCTAGGACCCAGTACTTC
-,TRBV7-6,TRBD2,TRBJ2-1,CASSPRTSGSTYNEQFF,TGTGCCAGCAGCCCCCGGACTAGCGGGAGTACCTACAATGAGCAGTTCTTC
once,TRBV7-2,-,TRBJ2-1,CASSLVSAAWQFF,TGTGCCAGCAGCTTAGTATCTGCGGCCTGGCAGTTCTTC
-,TRBV28,-,TRBJ2-1,CASSFRSPNEQFF,TGTGCCAGCAGTTTTCGGAGCCCCAATGAGCAGTTCTTC
-,TRBV5-1,-,TRBJ2-1,CASSLESGVLLLYNEQFF,TGCGCCAGCAGCTTGGAGTCAGGGGTCCTCCTACTCTACAATGAGCAGTTCTTC
-,TRBV6-2/TRBV6-3,-,TRBJ1-1,CASSYSYTEAFF,TGTGCCAGCAGTTACTCCTATACTGAAGCTTTCTTT
-,TRBV5-1,-,TRBJ2-7,CASSLGKTGTYEQYF,TGCGCCAGCAGCTTGGGTAAGACAGGAACCTACGAGCAGTACTTC